A selection of T cell receptor beta chains follows, all from one sample in a study of identifying expanded T cells in peripheral blood. TCRdb keeps only in-frame clones here, not all; method: immunoSEQ multiplex PCR. This sample has about 130,000 clones, with around 88% found just once. Sample: blood. The origin of the receptors is a person aged 18 to 75 in good health. The CDR3 runs from the conserved cysteine through the conserved F or W. Expanded clones are given a class, and other clones once, few, many or no size at all.

size	V	J	CDR3
-	TRBV9	TRBJ1-1	CASSLAGGTAEAFF
-	TRBV19	TRBJ2-7	CASSPGTGGFYEQYF
-	TRBV20-1	TRBJ1-3	CSVDYGNTIYF
-	TRBV5-1	TRBJ2-2	CASSLDRVIGELFF
-	TRBV7-3	TRBJ1-6	CASSSNPGQGATLHF
medium-sized	TRBV7-9	TRBJ1-1	CASSEKAGEAFF
-	TRBV9	TRBJ2-2	CASSADRLTGELFF
-	TRBV29-1	TRBJ2-7	CSVESKRQGVEQYF
-	TRBV9	TRBJ2-7	CASGGTESYEQYF
once	TRBV10-2	TRBJ2-7	CASQRSVLYEQYF
-	TRBV7-7	TRBJ2-2	CASSLRVNTGELFF
-	TRBV7-2	TRBJ2-2	CASSLGGLGQRTGELFF
once	TRBV6-4	TRBJ2-1	CASSDRGGSEQFF
once	TRBV7-2	TRBJ2-3	CASSQRLGGTDTQYF
-	TRBV29-1	TRBJ2-7	CSVGDRGREQYF